This passage covers 19 T cell receptor beta chains from one sample sequenced in a study of cytomegalovirus exposure and HLA in healthy donors. The PCR made use of 60 Vbeta and 13 Jbeta primers. The data were produced by immunoSEQ multiplex PCR, yet TCRdb's version contains in-frame clones alone and is incomplete. Found here are approximately 88,000 clones, more than 70% of them singletons; the top ten hold roughly 3.7%. Sample: PBMCs. These receptors originate from a man aged 25-45 years in good health and CMV-seronegative.

This clone was observed a few times. The rearrangement links TRBV29-1 to TRBJ2-5; 8 bases agree with TRBD1. J was trimmed by 1 base and V by 4 bases; bases with no gene match: 5. The CDR3 sequence is 14 residues long. Germline V CDR1 and CDR2: SQVTM, ANQGSEA. CDR3 nucleotides: TGCAGCGTTGTAAAGGACAGGGCCCAAGAGACCCAGTACTTC. Translating it yields CSVVKDRAQETQYF.

V gene TRBV6-1 combines with J gene TRBJ2-1, with 7 bases matching TRBD1. The germline V gene has CDR1 MNHNS and CDR2 SASEGT. This CDR3 spans 15 amino acids. V shed 6 bases, J shed 6 bases, and the junction held 11 bases outside the gene matches. CDR3 sequence (DNA): TGTGCCAGCAGCGAACCGGGACAGTACTCCAATGAGCAGTTCTTC. It codes for CASSEPGQYSNEQFF.

V gene TRBV6-5 combines with J gene TRBJ1-2, with D possibly matching TRBD1 (5 bases). Deletions cut 2 bases from V and 0 bases from J, with 13 bases between. Per germline, CDR1 MNHEY and CDR2 SVGAGI. CDR3 size: 16 residues. CDR3 nucleotide sequence: TGTGCCAGCAGTTACGCCTTGACAGCTACTAACTATGGCTACACCTTC. Protein: CASSYALTATNYGYTF.

The chain joins TRBV6-1 to TRBJ1-1; 8 bases map to TRBD1. This CDR3 has 15 residues. Germline CDR1 MNHNS, CDR2 SASEGT. The V and J ends lost 6 bases and 0 bases, in that order; junction bases with no gene match: 6. CDR3 coding DNA: TGTGCCAGCAGCACCAGGGGGCGAATGAACACTGAAGCTTTCTTT. It encodes CASSTRGRMNTEAFF.

A word on this clone: At one end, the junction sequence differs from germline, possibly due to a read error. The V call is TRBV7-9, the J call TRBJ2-7; D gene uncertain. The V gene's germline CDR1 is SEHNR and CDR2 FQNEAQ (reference sequence). This CDR3 has 16 residues. The CDR3 DNA follows: TGTTCCAGCAGCCCAAGTCGCGGATACTATAACTACGAGCAGTACTTC. Translating it yields CSSSPSRGYYNYEQYF.

The rearrangement uses TRBV13 and TRBJ2-3; D ambiguous. The CDR3 is made up of 11 amino acids. Germline assignment: CDR1 PRHDT and CDR2 FYEKMQ (reference sequence). Trimming removed 10 bases from V and 3 bases from J, with 8 bases in between. CDR3 protein: CATLSTDTQYF. DNA of the CDR3: TGTGCCACCCTATCTACAGATACGCAGTATTTT.

The chain is built from TRBV11-3 and TRBJ1-1; 7 positions agree with TRBD1. The CDR3 is 14 amino acids. Germline trimming cut 5 bases from V and 1 base from J; bases unmatched to any gene: 4. The germline CDR1 and CDR2 sequences are SGHNT and YENEEA. The CDR3 is CASSPGTANTEAFF. CDR3 nucleotides: TGTGCCAGCAGCCCCGGGACAGCGAACACTGAAGCTTTCTTT.

The gene calls are TRBV6-1 and TRBJ1-4, with D unresolved. The CDR3 has 14 amino acids. V lost 11 bases and J 5 bases, leaving 18 bases between the germline ends. CDR1 and CDR2 (germline): MNHNS, SASEGT. As DNA, the CDR3 is TGTGCCTCCGCACATTCGGGTGAAAATGAAAAACTGTTTTTT. Protein product: CASAHSGENEKLFF.

This clone was seen a handful of times. The genes are TRBV9 and TRBJ2-7; 8 nucleotides agree with TRBD1. With 4 bases clipped from V and 2 bases from J, the junction kept 5 bases outside the gene matches. Per the germline V gene, CDR1 is SGDLS and CDR2 is YYNGEE. The CDR3 totals 14 residues. The chain's CDR3 is CASSQGQVTYEQYF. CDR3 in DNA: TGTGCCAGCAGCCAGGGACAGGTAACCTACGAGCAGTACTTC.

The chain has TRBV9 and TRBJ2-3, with D unclear. The V end was cut by 3 bases, the J end by 3 bases, with 14 bases between. The CDR3 length is 15 residues. Germline V gene lookup returns CDR1 SGDLS and CDR2 YYNGEE. The CDR3 here is CASSGSSRLTDTQYF. The CDR3 region has the DNA TGTGCCAGCAGCGGGTCTAGTCGTTTGACAGATACGCAGTATTTT. Based on the CDR3 plus reference TRBV9 and TRBJ2-3, the full variable domain is DSGVTQTPKHLITATGQRVTLRCSPRSGDLSVYWYQQSLDQGLQFLIQYYNGEERAKGNILERFSAQQFPDLHSELNLSSLELGDSALYFCASSGSSRLTDTQYFGPGTRLTVL.

The chain combines TRBV2 with TRBJ1-6, with 8 bases that match TRBD1. V lost 7 bases to trimming and J lost 0 bases; unmatched junction nucleotides: 11. The CDR3 covers 18 residues. CDR1 and CDR2 (germline): SNHLY, FYNNEI. CDR3 nucleotides: TGTGCCAGCATCGACTGGACAGGGCCTTCCTCCTATAATTCACCCCTCCACTTT. Residues: CASIDWTGPSSYNSPLHF. The variable domain in full, with the rest retrieved from reference TRBV2 and TRBJ1-6, is EPEVTQTPSHQVTQMGQEVILRCVPISNHLYFYWYRQILGQKVEFLVSFYNNEISEKSEIFDDQFSVERPDGSNFTLKIRSTKLEDSAMYFCASIDWTGPSSYNSPLHFGNGTRLTVT.

The chain has TRBV7-8 and TRBJ2-7; 7 bases match TRBD1. The CDR3 spans 15 residues. V was clipped by 1 base and J by 3 bases; unmatched bases: 6. Germline CDR1 and CDR2: SGHVS and FQNEAQ. CDR3 sequence: CASSLEGGYFYEQYF. CDR3 DNA: TGTGCCAGCAGCTTAGAAGGGGGCTATTTCTACGAGCAGTACTTC.

The chain has TRBV30 and TRBJ2-1; the match to TRBD2 covers 7 bases. Trimming at V came to 5 bases and at J to 3 bases, leaving 1 base not matched to a gene. There are 12 residues in the CDR3. The germline gives CDR1 GTSNPN, CDR2 SVGIG (reference sequence). CDR3 region: CAWGRVYNEQFF. The DNA for the CDR3 is TGTGCCTGGGGGAGGGTCTACAATGAGCAGTTCTTC.

The chain carries TRBV11-2 and TRBJ2-5, with 13 bases that match TRBD2. This CDR3 spans 15 amino acids. CDR1 SGHAT and CDR2 FQNNGV come from the germline V gene. Trimming removed 3 bases from V and 3 bases from J; junction bases left unmatched: 1. The CDR3 here is CASSLGTSGEETQYF. CDR3 coding DNA: TGTGCCAGCAGCTTGGGGACTAGCGGGGAAGAGACCCAGTACTTC.

This clone was counted a single time. V gene TRBV7-9 combines with J gene TRBJ1-5; TRBD1 might be the D (5 bases). This CDR3 contains 17 residues. CDR1 is SEHNR and CDR2 is FQNEAQ in the germline V gene (reference sequence). The ends were cut back, 1 base at V and 0 bases at J, with 13 bases in the middle. In DNA form, the CDR3 reads TGTGCCAGCAGCTTAGGTGAACAGGCGTATAGCAATCAGCCCCAGCATTTT. Protein sequence: CASSLGEQAYSNQPQHF.

CDR3 region: CASSPQDRVGNTIYF. The DNA for the CDR3 is TGTGCCAGCTCACCACAGGACAGGGTCGGAAACACCATATATTTT. The chain employs TRBV18 and TRBJ1-3, with 8 bases that match TRBD1. The J segment lost 4 bases and the V segment lost 1 base, leaving 3 bases of the junction unmatched. CDR3 length equals 15 residues. Germline V gives CDR1 KGHSH, CDR2 LQKENI.

This chain connects TRBV7-8 to TRBJ2-7, with TRBD2 identical over 14 bases. CDR3 length: 16 amino acids. Trimming took 4 bases from V and 6 from J; bases not matched to a gene: 8. CDR1 and CDR2 from the germline V gene are SGHVS and FQNEAQ. The CDR3 coding sequence is TGTGCCAGCAGCTCAACGGGACTAGCGGGGGCCGGCGAGCAGTACTTC. Residues: CASSSTGLAGAGEQYF.

V and J are TRBV5-4 and TRBJ2-7; 11 positions agree with TRBD1. Trimming cost V 3 bases and J 3 bases; bases outside gene matches: 5. CDR3 length equals 15 residues. Germline V lookup: CDR1 SGHNT, CDR2 YYREEE (reference sequence). The CDR3 loop is CASSSPGTGGYEQYF. CDR3 bases: TGTGCCAGCAGCTCTCCCGGGACAGGGGGCTACGAGCAGTACTTC.

The rearrangement uses TRBV2 and TRBJ2-7; TRBD1 agrees at 7 bases. This CDR3 comprises 12 residues. From germline, CDR1 is SNHLY and CDR2 FYNNEI. The V gene end was trimmed by 6 bases and the J gene end by 7 bases; junction bases not matched to a gene: 6. This CDR3 is CASSSEGAEQYF. CDR3 in DNA: TGTGCCAGCAGCTCCGAGGGGGCGGAGCAGTACTTC. The variable domain in full, completed from reference TRBV2 and TRBJ2-7, reads EPEVTQTPSHQVTQMGQEVILRCVPISNHLYFYWYRQILGQKVEFLVSFYNNEISEKSEIFDDQFSVERPDGSNFTLKIRSTKLEDSAMYFCASSSEGAEQYFGPGTRLTVT.